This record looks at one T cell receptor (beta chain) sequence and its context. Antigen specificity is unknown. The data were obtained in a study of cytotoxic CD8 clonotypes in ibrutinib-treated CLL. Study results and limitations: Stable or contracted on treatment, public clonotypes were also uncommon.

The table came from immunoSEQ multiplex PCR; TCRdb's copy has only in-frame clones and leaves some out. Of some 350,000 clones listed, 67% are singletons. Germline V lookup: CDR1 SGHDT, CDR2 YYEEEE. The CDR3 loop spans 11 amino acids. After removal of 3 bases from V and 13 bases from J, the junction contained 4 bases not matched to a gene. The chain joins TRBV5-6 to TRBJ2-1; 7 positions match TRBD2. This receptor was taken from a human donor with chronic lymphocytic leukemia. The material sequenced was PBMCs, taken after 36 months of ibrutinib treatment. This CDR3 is CASSSGLVQFF. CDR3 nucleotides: TGTGCCAGCAGCTCAGGACTAGTTCAGTTCTTC.